These 11 T cell receptor beta chains share one sample of origin, sequenced in a study of neoadjuvant anti-PD-1 for oral cavity cancer. Clones were read by immunoSEQ multiplex PCR, and TCRdb kept only the in-frame ones, dropping some. The table lists approximately 72,000 clones, more than 70% of them singletons. The sequencing here drew on PBMCs, taken before nivolumab (anti-PD-1) treatment. These receptors were collected from a person aged 40 to 85 with oral cavity squamous cell carcinoma.

V usage is TRBV7-9 and J usage is TRBJ1-1; D possibly corresponds to TRBD1 (6 bases). Germline V CDR1 and CDR2: SEHNR, FQNEAQ (reference sequence). This CDR3 has 17 amino acids. V gave up 5 bases and J gave up 1 base, with 20 bases separating them. The CDR3 region is CASSGSVQGWWNTEAFF. CDR3 in DNA: TGTGCCAGCAGCGGATCCGTCCAGGGGTGGTGGAACACTGAAGCTTTCTTT.

V is TRBV10-3 and J is TRBJ2-2; D may be TRBD1 (6 bases). V gave up 5 bases and J gave up 7 bases, with 14 bases separating them. The CDR3 covers 14 residues. Germline CDR1 reads ENHRY; CDR2 reads SYGVKD. CDR3 sequence reads: CAISHTGSGGELFF. As DNA, the CDR3 is TGTGCCATCAGTCATACAGGGTCGGGCGGGGAGCTGTTTTTT.

This clone occurred once. The CDR3 protein is CASSSQGTPYNEQFF. The CDR3 region has the DNA TGTGCCAGCAGCTCACAGGGGACCCCCTACAATGAGCAGTTCTTC. The rearrangement joins TRBV7-7 to TRBJ2-1; TRBD1 agrees at 7 bases. The germline V gene encodes CDR1 SSHAT and CDR2 FNYEAQ (reference sequence). This CDR3 is built from 15 residues. The junction had 5 bases not matched to a gene; V was cut back by 4 bases and J by 2 bases.

V and J are TRBV2 and TRBJ1-1, with D hard to call. Germline CDR1 is SNHLY and CDR2 is FYNNEI. The CDR3 runs to 12 residues. Trimming took off 8 bases at V and 5 bases at J, with 12 bases between the two ends. CDR3 loop: CASEIGRTEAFF. CDR3 nucleotide sequence: TGTGCCAGCGAGATCGGTAGAACTGAAGCTTTCTTT.

The V and J genes are TRBV5-5 and TRBJ1-2; no definite D call. The CDR3 covers 14 residues. CDR1 is SGHKS and CDR2 is YYEKEE in the germline V gene (reference sequence). Between the trimmed V and J ends, which lost 2 bases and 4 bases, there was a span of 12 bases. The CDR3: CASSFGIPFYGYTF. The CDR3 coding sequence is TGTGCCAGCAGCTTTGGGATTCCCTTCTATGGCTACACCTTC.

J is TRBJ1-1 and V is TRBV5-4; D is undetermined. In germline, CDR1 is SGHNT, CDR2 YYREEE (reference sequence). This CDR3 comprises 14 residues. The V end was cut by 4 bases, the J end by 0 bases, with 10 bases between. The CDR3 nucleotides read TGTGCCAGCAGCCCTGGAATCCTGAACACTGAAGCTTTCTTT. Its protein product is CASSPGILNTEAFF.

This clone was counted only a few times. This rearrangement joins TRBV10-3 to TRBJ2-1; no clear D. V lost 6 bases to trimming and J lost 4 bases, with 13 bases between them. Germline CDR1 ENHRY, CDR2 SYGVKD. There are 14 residues in the CDR3. CDR3 DNA sequence: TGTGCCATCAGGAGGAGTAGCCTTTACAATGAGCAGTTCTTC. It is translated as CAIRRSSLYNEQFF.

The J gene is TRBJ2-3, the V gene TRBV11-2; TRBD2 might be the D (5 bases). Trimming stripped 5 bases from V and 14 bases from J, with 17 bases between. The CDR3 runs to 12 residues. CDR1 SGHAT and CDR2 FQNNGV come from the germline V gene. The CDR3 sequence is CASSRGGTLPYF. Here the CDR3 DNA reads TGTGCCAGCAGCCGAGGAGGAACCCTTCCGTATTTT.

This clone was recorded a few times. V gene TRBV2 combines with J gene TRBJ1-1; weak D call: TRBD1 (6 bases). CDR3 length: 13 amino acids. Germline V gives CDR1 SNHLY, CDR2 FYNNEI. V was clipped by 6 bases and J by 1 base, with 9 bases between them. The chain's CDR3 is CASRGQRNTEAFF. The DNA of the CDR3 is TGTGCCAGCAGGGGACAAAGGAACACTGAAGCTTTCTTT.

This chain connects TRBV5-1 to TRBJ1-2; D possibly corresponds to TRBD1 (5 bases). Germline V lookup: CDR1 SGHRS, CDR2 YFSETQ. V lost 4 bases and J lost 2, with 15 bases in between. This CDR3 contains 15 residues. Here the CDR3 reads CASSKDLGGNYGYTF. As DNA, the CDR3 is TGCGCCAGCAGCAAAGACCTCGGGGGAAACTATGGCTACACCTTC.

This clone was counted a few times. The V gene is TRBV30, the J gene TRBJ1-5, with 8 bases lining up with TRBD1. In germline, CDR1 is GTSNPN, CDR2 SVGIG (reference sequence). Losses at the gene ends were 2 bases for V and 7 bases for J; bases not matched to a gene: 10. This CDR3 is built from 15 residues. The CDR3 sequence is CAWSSLQGARQPQHF. The CDR3 region has the DNA TGTGCCTGGAGTAGCCTCCAGGGGGCACGCCAGCCCCAGCATTTT.